This T cell receptor beta chain was documented in a study of prognosis after radiotherapy for stage I lung cancer. With 0 bases clipped from V and 3 bases from J, the junction kept 7 bases outside the gene matches. The V gene's germline CDR1 is KGHSH and CDR2 LQKENI. This CDR3 is built from 17 residues. This clonotype appeared many times. Using two-round multiplex PCR, the authors amplified TCR beta CDR3 from genomic DNA. Primers (each specific to one TRBV or TRBJ gene) were used in first-round PCR. From the multiplex PCR reads, TCRdb called clonotypes with MiXCR, one entry per CDR3 protein. The table includes 15,000 or so distinct CDR3 sequences, around 40% detected once.

The J gene is TRBJ2-2, the V gene TRBV18; 7 positions match TRBD1. This receptor was obtained from a donor aged 50 or older with non-small cell lung cancer. This specimen was PBMCs, taken before or after stereotactic body radiation therapy (not recorded which). CDR3 residues: CASSPPERGPDTGELFF. CDR3 nucleotide sequence: TGTGCCAGCTCACCACCGGAGAGGGGGCCGGACACCGGGGAGCTGTTTTTT.